This T cell receptor (beta chain) is from a study of T cells in Graves' hyperthyroidism and ophthalmopathy (dated by TCRdb to about 2019). At the level of the whole study: Peripheral blood samples were taken at the time of initial diagnosis, prior to any treatment. To identify TCR V-J signatures that set the groups apart, the researchers used a discovery cohort of 95 to 100 patients, made up of approximately 43 with Graves' ophthalmopathy and 57 with stable Graves' hyperthyroidism. Prospective prediction of ophthalmopathy was tested in an independent validation cohort of some 20 hyperthyroidism patients and 17 patients who later progressed to ophthalmopathy. The 95 to 100 discovery patients were randomly split 7:3 into training and test sets. Thyroid tissue and blood T-cell repertoires from six Graves' hyperthyroidism patients were also compared in the study. Once sampling was done, hyperthyroidism patients were given methimazole at a starting dose of 30 mg daily, whereas ophthalmopathy patients were given high-dose intravenous methylprednisolone. The paper describes TCR Vbeta CDR3 sequencing of around 130 peripheral blood samples, made up of about 41 ophthalmopathy patients, around 73 hyperthyroidism patients and roughly 17 progressor patients. General findings and caveats noted by the study authors: No statistical method was used to set the sample size in advance, and investigators knew the group allocation. Most expanded thyroid clonotypes (frequency above 0.001) were also found in blood, which suggests that blood repertoires may mirror thyroid immune responses. In validation, the model predicted progression to ophthalmopathy with 65% to 71% sensitivity and 72% to 85% specificity, a median of 6.5 months before onset. In cross-validation, a model built on a 13 V-J signature told ophthalmopathy apart from stable hyperthyroidism with under 90% sensitivity and about 81% specificity, and in testing the same model reached 80%/75%.

Ends trimmed: V by 5 bases, J by 9 bases; bases unmatched to a gene: 10. Measured from the cysteine to the phenylalanine, the CDR3 is 14 residues long. Only the CDR3 DNA stays, 42 bases, in frame from base 1. The CDR1 and CDR2 encoded by the germline V gene (reference sequence) are GTSNPN and SVGIG. The hyperthyroidism patients were between 18 and 65 years old and newly diagnosed, with a disease duration of less than 2 months. Exclusion was applied to patients with uncontrolled infections, other autoimmune diseases, pregnancy or lactation. Clinical symptoms, serum thyroxine and TRAb, thyroid ultrasound, and orbital computed tomography formed the basis for the diagnoses. Blood from progressor patients was collected at the time of first diagnosis with hyperthyroidism, before any ophthalmopathy symptoms had appeared. PBMCs were separated from roughly 9.3 ml of fresh peripheral blood using Ficoll-Paque density gradient centrifugation. Progressor patients were defined as those initially diagnosed with Graves' hyperthyroidism in whom ophthalmopathy developed during follow-up. Trizol reagent was used to extract total RNA, and RNA quality was then checked on an Agilent 2100 Bioanalyzer.

This clonotype showed up just a few times. Its binding antigen is unknown. Base-call qualities are not available, and no considerably larger clone is one nucleotide away. TCR beta CDR3 regions were amplified from RNA transcripts. For the first round of RT-PCR on the TCR CDR3, the HTBI primer set was used together with the Qiagen OneStep RT-PCR kit. Libraries were constructed in a second round of multiplex PCR, after which size selection and purification were carried out. Sequencing of the libraries was done on an Illumina HiSeq2000 using paired-end 100 bp reads. The study's own analysis went as follows. SOAPnuke was used to process the raw data, removing reads that contained adapters or uncalled bases, had a mean Phred below 15, or lacked an exact match to the constant primer or identifier. COPE v1.2.5 was used to merge the high-quality paired reads, and each unique nucleotide sequence was defined as a clonotype. MiTCR v1.1 was used to align the clonotypes against IMGT TRBV, TRBD and TRBJ reference segments. Only V-J combinations with frequency above 0.0001, covering 99.2% of repertoires, were analysed. The TCS score was defined as the ratio of F50 (clonal expansion) to E x V (chaos), calculated using BLOSUM62-based TCRdist between CDR3 peptides within each V-J. Welch's t-statistics and random forest reduced 514 V-J features to fewer than 15, which were used in a naive Bayes classifier (R e1071). TCRdb ran its own pipeline on the public reads, namely fastp trimming at Q25 and MiXCR clone calling, and kept in-frame beta chains. Identical CDR3 proteins give one entry, which carries the most common genes and DNA. The V and J calls and clone size are TCRdb's, not the authors'. The sample records fewer than 650,000 distinct CDR3 sequences, about 15% of which are singletons. Clones ranked in the top ten supply under 7% of the sample.

The rearranged chain carries TRBV30 and TRBJ1-4; TRBD1 matches 9 bases in the middle. The clonotype comes from a woman aged 25 to 39 with Graves' hyperthyroidism that later progressed to Graves' ophthalmopathy. The sample comprised blood. The sequence in DNA is TGTGCCTGGGCCGAGGGACAGGGTGGGAAAAAACTGTTTTTT. This yields the protein CAWAEGQGGKKLFF.